Sequencing of this TCR beta chain was carried out in a study of CXCR3-negative and CXCR3-positive naive CD8 T cells. The study's findings and limits: Naive cells positive for CXCR3 carried more hydrophobic TRB CDR3s than CXCR3-negative ones. Memory CD8+ cells showed much lower diversity, while both naive subsets were comparably high.

With respect to this clonotype: The antigen is unknown.

Looked up from germline, CDR1 is SGHDN and CDR2 is FVKESK. The CDR3 runs 20 residues. The authors made the TRB cDNA libraries by 5' RACE using UMI labels. One entry per CDR3 protein, without DNA, is what TCRdb gives after re-calling the 5' RACE reads. Its clone listing holds around 160,000 distinct CDR3 sequences. About 310,000 cells per CD8+ T cell subset were flow-sorted in triplicate. By phenotype, naive CD8+ T cells were CD45RO-CCR7+CD27+CD95-. The sequence came from a human donor in good health. Some clones in this sample may be carry-over from other donors' samples. V and J are TRBV14 and TRBJ1-1; TCRdb returns TRBD1, unconfirmable since there is no DNA. The sample comprised naive CXCR3+ CD8+ T cells from blood. Noted subset: CD45RO-CCR7+CD27+CD95- naive CD8+ T cells expressing CXCR3 (TNR3+). CDR3 sequence reads: CASSPSGGIREKDTNTEAFF.